A selection of T cell receptor beta chains follows, all from one sample in a study of read filtering for tumor transcriptome and immune sequencing. Each CDR3 protein gets one entry after TCRdb re-called the reads with MiXCR. The table includes over 35,000 distinct CDR3 sequences, roughly 10% detected once. Sample: a population of CD138-negative cells sorted from bone marrow. Every receptor here comes from a donor at least 40 years old with multiple myeloma. CDR3s include the opening cysteine and the closing phenylalanine or tryptophan. Fields, in order: J gene, V gene, clone size, D gene, CDR3 protein, CDR3 DNA. The D gene is left open where the match is weak. Only part of the rows carry a size: once, few, many, or a class if the clone is expanded.

>TRBJ1-5|TRBV2|many|.
CASRPPGPVGQPQHF
TGTGCCAGCAGACCCCCGGGGCCCGTAGGTCAGCCCCAGCATTTT
>TRBJ2-3|TRBV7-2|many|TRBD1
CASSSTGGPADTQYF
TGTGCCAGCAGCTCCACAGGGGGCCCGGCAGATACGCAGTATTTT
>TRBJ2-5|TRBV12-3/TRBV12-4|many|TRBD1
CASTLGQLQETQYF
TGTGCCAGCACCTTGGGACAGTTACAAGAGACCCAGTACTTC
>TRBJ2-5|TRBV29-1|many|.
CSVEDREVGETQYF
TGCAGCGTTGAAGATCGGGAAGTAGGGGAGACCCAGTACTTC
>TRBJ2-7|TRBV2|many|.
CASKVYEQYF
TGTGCCAGCAAAGTCTACGAGCAGTACTTC
>TRBJ2-7|TRBV10-3|.|TRBD1
CAISESYGTVSSYEQYF
TGTGCCATCAGTGAGTCGTACGGGACAGTGAGCTCCTACGAGCAGTACTTC
>TRBJ2-5|TRBV12-5|many|TRBD1
CASGLAQGDKETQYF
TGTGCTAGTGGTTTGGCGCAGGGGGATAAAGAGACCCAGTACTTC
>TRBJ2-2|TRBV9|many|.
CASSDTPGVPGELFF
TGTGCCAGCAGCGATACTCCAGGGGTTCCCGGGGAGCTGTTTTTT
>TRBJ2-1|TRBV6-2/TRBV6-3|many|.
CASSYLSRDNEQFF
TGTGCCAGCAGTTACCTGAGTCGGGACAATGAGCAGTTCTTC
>TRBJ2-3|TRBV20-1|many|.
CSAIWALTDTQYF
TGCAGTGCTATTTGGGCCCTCACAGATACGCAGTATTTT
>TRBJ2-7|TRBV18|few|TRBD1
CASSPRAISGQAYEQYF
TGTGCCAGCTCACCAAGGGCAATCTCGGGACAGGCCTACGAGCAGTACTTC
>TRBJ1-1|TRBV20-1|few|TRBD1
CSGQGPNTEAFF
TGCAGTGGACAGGGGCCGAACACCGAAGCTTTCTTT
>TRBJ1-1|TRBV6-5|many|.
CASSYERGTEAFF
TGTGCCAGCAGTTACGAGCGAGGGACTGAAGCTTTCTTT
>TRBJ1-1|TRBV20-1|.|.
CSASLSLDAEAFF
TGCAGTGCTTCACTCTCTCTGGATGCTGAAGCTTTCTTT
>TRBJ2-7|TRBV5-1|many|.
CASSLEIGGWAEQYF
TGCGCCAGCAGCTTGGAGATCGGGGGATGGGCCGAGCAGTACTTC
>TRBJ1-1|TRBV18|many|.
CASSTVMNTEAFF
TGTGCCAGCTCAACAGTCATGAACACTGAAGCTTTCTTT
>TRBJ2-1|TRBV5-1|.|TRBD1
CASSYTGGIYNEQFF
TGCGCCAGCAGCTATACAGGGGGCATATACAATGAGCAGTTCTTC
>TRBJ2-4|TRBV18|many|.
CASSPPSEGRNIQYF
TGTGCCAGCTCACCACCGAGCGAGGGACGAAACATTCAGTACTTC
>TRBJ2-1|TRBV13|many|TRBD1
CASSGDSVSYNEQFF
TGTGCCAGCAGCGGGGACAGCGTCTCCTACAATGAGCAGTTCTTC
>TRBJ1-5|TRBV6-1|many|.
CASSEDPLQPQHF
TGTGCCAGCAGTGAAGATCCCCTTCAGCCCCAGCATTTT
>TRBJ2-5|TRBV2|many|.
CASSEGGSGETQYF
TGTGCCAGCAGTGAAGGGGGATCGGGGGAGACCCAGTACTTC
>TRBJ2-3|TRBV29-1|many|.
CSVDSGPGTDTQYF
TGCAGCGTTGACTCTGGGCCGGGCACAGATACGCAGTATTTT
>TRBJ2-7|TRBV10-1|few|.
CASSGGSATRGVDEQYF
TGCGCCAGCAGTGGAGGGTCAGCGACAAGGGGGGTCGACGAGCAGTACTTC
>TRBJ1-4|TRBV5-1|many|.
CASSQNAADEKLFF
TGCGCCAGCAGCCAGAATGCTGCGGATGAAAAACTGTTTTTT
>TRBJ1-1|TRBV2|many|.
CASSEQGSLEAFF
TGTGCCAGCAGTGAACAGGGCAGCCTCGAAGCTTTCTTT
>TRBJ1-1|TRBV7-2|many|.
CASSFLGGTEAFF
TGTGCCAGCAGCTTTCTGGGGGGCACTGAAGCTTTCTTT
>TRBJ2-2|TRBV7-8|many|TRBD1
CASSLRGQVTGELFF
TGTGCCAGCAGCTTACGAGGACAGGTCACCGGGGAGCTGTTTTTT
>TRBJ2-7|TRBV7-2|many|.
CASSLGSGFYEQYF
TGTGCCAGCAGCTTAGGTTCAGGGTTCTACGAGCAGTACTTC
>TRBJ2-2|TRBV20-1|many|TRBD2
CSARNPLAANTGELFF
TGCAGTGCTAGAAACCCCCTAGCGGCGAACACCGGGGAGCTGTTTTTT
>TRBJ2-1|TRBV12-3/TRBV12-4|many|TRBD2
CASSLVPSGGGNEQFF
TGTGCCAGCAGTTTAGTACCTAGCGGGGGGGGCAATGAGCAGTTCTTC
>TRBJ2-5|TRBV2|many|.
CASSADWVAQYF
TGTGCCAGCAGTGCGGACTGGGTGGCCCAGTACTTC
>TRBJ2-1|TRBV7-2|.|.
CASSKYRYNEQFF
TGTGCCAGCAGCAAATACAGATACAACGAGCAGTTCTTC
>TRBJ1-1|TRBV5-1|many|TRBD1
CASSQTTPTGLNTEAFF
TGCGCCAGCAGCCAAACGACCCCGACAGGGTTGAACACTGAAGCTTTCTTT
>TRBJ2-2|TRBV4-1|.|.
CASSQGVGQGTGELFF
TGCGCCAGCAGCCAAGGGGTGGGGCAGGGCACCGGGGAGCTGTTTTTT
>TRBJ2-3|TRBV29-1|few|.
CSVESAPSTDTQYF
TGCAGCGTTGAATCCGCACCTAGCACAGATACGCAGTATTTT
>TRBJ2-4|TRBV12-3/TRBV12-4|many|.
CASSRRTGNRDIQYF
TGTGCCAGCAGCAGAAGAACAGGGAATCGCGACATTCAGTACTTC
>TRBJ2-1|TRBV29-1|many|TRBD2
CSAETSGGIVQFF
TGCAGCGCTGAGACTAGCGGGGGGATTGTGCAGTTCTTC
>TRBJ1-3|TRBV20-1|.|.
CSALGGLSGNTIYF
TGCAGTGCCTTAGGAGGGCTCTCTGGAAACACCATATATTTT
>TRBJ2-2|TRBV10-3|.|TRBD2
CAISGSGTSENTGELFF
TGTGCCATCAGTGGCTCCGGGACTAGCGAGAACACCGGGGAGCTGTTTTTT
>TRBJ2-3|TRBV5-4|medium-sized|.
CASSVDGGGTQYF
TGTGCCAGCAGCGTGGATGGGGGAGGTACGCAGTATTTT